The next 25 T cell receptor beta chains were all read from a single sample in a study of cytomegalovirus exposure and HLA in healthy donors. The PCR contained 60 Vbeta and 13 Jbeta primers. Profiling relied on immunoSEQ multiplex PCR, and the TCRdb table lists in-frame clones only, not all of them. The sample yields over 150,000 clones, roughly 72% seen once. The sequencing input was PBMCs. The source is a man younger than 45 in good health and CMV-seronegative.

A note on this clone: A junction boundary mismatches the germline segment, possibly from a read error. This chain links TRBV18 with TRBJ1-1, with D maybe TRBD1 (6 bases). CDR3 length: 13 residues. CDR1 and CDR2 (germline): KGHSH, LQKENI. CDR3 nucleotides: TGTGCCAGCTCACCCGACAGGAACCCTGAAGCTTTCTTT. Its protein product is CASSPDRNPEAFF.

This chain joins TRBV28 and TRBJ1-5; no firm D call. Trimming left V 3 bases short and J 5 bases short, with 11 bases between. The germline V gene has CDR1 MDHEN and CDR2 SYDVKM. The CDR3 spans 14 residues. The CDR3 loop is CASSFRQVHQPQHF. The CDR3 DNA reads TGTGCCAGCAGTTTCCGCCAGGTTCATCAGCCCCAGCATTTT.

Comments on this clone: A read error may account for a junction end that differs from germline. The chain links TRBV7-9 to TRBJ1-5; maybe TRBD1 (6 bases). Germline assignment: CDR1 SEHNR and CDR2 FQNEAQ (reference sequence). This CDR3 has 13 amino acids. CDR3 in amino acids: CASSSGAFQPQNF. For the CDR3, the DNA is TGTGCCAGCAGCTCAGGGGCATTCCAGCCCCAGAATTTT.

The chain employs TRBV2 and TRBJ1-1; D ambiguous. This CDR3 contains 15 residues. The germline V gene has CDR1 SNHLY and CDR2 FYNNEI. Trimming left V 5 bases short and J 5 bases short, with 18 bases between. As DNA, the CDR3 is TGTGCCAGCAGTTTGCGACGGGAACTGGGGACTGAAGCTTTCTTT. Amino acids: CASSLRRELGTEAFF.

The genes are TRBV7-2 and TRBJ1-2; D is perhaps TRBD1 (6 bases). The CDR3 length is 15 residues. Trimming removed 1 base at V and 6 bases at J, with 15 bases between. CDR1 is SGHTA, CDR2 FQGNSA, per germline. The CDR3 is CASSLGDTGGHGYTF. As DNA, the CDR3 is TGTGCCAGCAGCTTAGGGGACACCGGTGGTCATGGCTACACCTTC. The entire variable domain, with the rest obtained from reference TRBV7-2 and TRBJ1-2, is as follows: GAGVSQSPSNKVTEKGKDVELRCDPISGHTALYWYRQSLGQGLEFLIYFQGNSAPDKSGLPSDRFSAERTGGSVSTLTIQRTQQEDSAVYLCASSLGDTGGHGYTFGSGTRLTVV.

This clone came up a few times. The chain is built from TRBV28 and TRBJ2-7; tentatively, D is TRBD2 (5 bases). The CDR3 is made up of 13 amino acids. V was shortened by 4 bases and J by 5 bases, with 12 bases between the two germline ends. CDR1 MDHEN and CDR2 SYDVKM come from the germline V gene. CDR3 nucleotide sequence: TGTGCCAGCAGTTGGGAGACGCCCAACGAGCAGTACTTC. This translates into CASSWETPNEQYF.

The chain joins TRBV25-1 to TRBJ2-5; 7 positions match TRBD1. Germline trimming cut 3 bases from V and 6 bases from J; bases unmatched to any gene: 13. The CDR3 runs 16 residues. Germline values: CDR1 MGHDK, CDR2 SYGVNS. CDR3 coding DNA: TGTGCCAGCAGTGACTACCGGGACAGCGTTTCGAAGACCCAGTACTTC. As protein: CASSDYRDSVSKTQYF.

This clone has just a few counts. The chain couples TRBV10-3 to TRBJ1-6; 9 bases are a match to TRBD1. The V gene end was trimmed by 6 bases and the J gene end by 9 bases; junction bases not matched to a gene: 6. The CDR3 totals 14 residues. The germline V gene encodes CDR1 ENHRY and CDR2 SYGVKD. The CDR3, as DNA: TGTGCCATCAGCGACAGGGGGGGAGGTTCACCCCTCCACTTT. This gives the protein CAISDRGGGSPLHF.

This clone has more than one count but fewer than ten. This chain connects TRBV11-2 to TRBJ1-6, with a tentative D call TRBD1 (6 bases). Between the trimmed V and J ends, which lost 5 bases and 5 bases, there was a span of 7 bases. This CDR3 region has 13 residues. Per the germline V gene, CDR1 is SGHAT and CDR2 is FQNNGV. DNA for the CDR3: TGTGCCAGCAGCCGGACAGATAATTCACCCCTCCACTTT. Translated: CASSRTDNSPLHF.

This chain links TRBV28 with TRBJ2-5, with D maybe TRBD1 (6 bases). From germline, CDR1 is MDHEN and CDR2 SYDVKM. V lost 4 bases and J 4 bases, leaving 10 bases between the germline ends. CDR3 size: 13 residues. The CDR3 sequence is CASSSGAPETQYF. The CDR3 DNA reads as TGTGCCAGCAGTTCAGGGGCCCCAGAGACCCAGTACTTC.

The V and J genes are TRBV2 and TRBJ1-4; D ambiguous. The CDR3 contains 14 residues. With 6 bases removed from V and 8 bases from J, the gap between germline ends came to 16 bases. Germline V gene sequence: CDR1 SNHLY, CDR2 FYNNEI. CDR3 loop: CASSSTAQVEKLFF. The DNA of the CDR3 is TGTGCCAGCAGCTCCACCGCCCAGGTAGAAAAACTGTTTTTT. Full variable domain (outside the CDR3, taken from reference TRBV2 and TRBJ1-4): EPEVTQTPSHQVTQMGQEVILRCVPISNHLYFYWYRQILGQKVEFLVSFYNNEISEKSEIFDDQFSVERPDGSNFTLKIRSTKLEDSAMYFCASSSTAQVEKLFFGSGTQLSVL.

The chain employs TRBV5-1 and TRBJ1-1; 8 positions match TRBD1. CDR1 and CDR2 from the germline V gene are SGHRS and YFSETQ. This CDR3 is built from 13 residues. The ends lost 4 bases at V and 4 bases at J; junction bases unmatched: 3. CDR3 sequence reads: CASSPGTGTEAFF. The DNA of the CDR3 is TGCGCCAGCAGCCCCGGGACAGGCACTGAAGCTTTCTTT.

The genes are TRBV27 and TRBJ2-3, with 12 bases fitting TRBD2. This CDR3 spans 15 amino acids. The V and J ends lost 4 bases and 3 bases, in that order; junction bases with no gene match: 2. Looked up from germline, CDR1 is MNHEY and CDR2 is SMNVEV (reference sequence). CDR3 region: CASSSGLAGTDTQYF. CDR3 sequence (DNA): TGTGCCAGCAGTTCCGGACTAGCGGGAACAGATACGCAGTATTTT.

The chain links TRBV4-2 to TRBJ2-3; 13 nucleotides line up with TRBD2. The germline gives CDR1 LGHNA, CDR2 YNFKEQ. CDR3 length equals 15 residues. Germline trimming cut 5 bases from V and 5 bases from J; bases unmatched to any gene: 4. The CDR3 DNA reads TGTGCCAGCAGCGGACTAGCGGGGGTTGGAGATACGCAGTATTTT. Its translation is CASSGLAGVGDTQYF.

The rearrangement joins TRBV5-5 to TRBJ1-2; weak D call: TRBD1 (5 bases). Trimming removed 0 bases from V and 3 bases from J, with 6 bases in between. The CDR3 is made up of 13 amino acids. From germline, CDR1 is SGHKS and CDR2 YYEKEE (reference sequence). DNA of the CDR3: TGTGCCAGCAGCTTGGTGACAGACTATGGCTACACCTTC. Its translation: CASSLVTDYGYTF.

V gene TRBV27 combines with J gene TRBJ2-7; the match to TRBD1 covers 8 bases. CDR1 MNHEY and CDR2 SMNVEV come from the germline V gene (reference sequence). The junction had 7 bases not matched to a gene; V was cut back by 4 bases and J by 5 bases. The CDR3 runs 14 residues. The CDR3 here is CASSSSQGDHEQYF. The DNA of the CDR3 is TGTGCCAGCAGTTCCTCACAGGGGGACCACGAGCAGTACTTC.

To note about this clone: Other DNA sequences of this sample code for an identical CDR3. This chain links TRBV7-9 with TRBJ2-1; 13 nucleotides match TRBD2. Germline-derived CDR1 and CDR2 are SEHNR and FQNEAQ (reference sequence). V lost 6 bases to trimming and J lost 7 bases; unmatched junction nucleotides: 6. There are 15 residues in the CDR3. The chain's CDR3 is CASSQLAGGRNEQFF. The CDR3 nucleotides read TGTGCCAGCAGTCAACTAGCGGGGGGGCGGAATGAGCAGTTCTTC.

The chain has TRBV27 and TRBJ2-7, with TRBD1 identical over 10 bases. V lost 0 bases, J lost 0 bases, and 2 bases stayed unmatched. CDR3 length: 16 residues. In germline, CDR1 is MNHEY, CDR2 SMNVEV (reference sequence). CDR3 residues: CASSLSRTGGSYEQYF. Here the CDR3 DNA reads TGTGCCAGCAGTTTATCGCGGACAGGGGGCTCCTACGAGCAGTACTTC.

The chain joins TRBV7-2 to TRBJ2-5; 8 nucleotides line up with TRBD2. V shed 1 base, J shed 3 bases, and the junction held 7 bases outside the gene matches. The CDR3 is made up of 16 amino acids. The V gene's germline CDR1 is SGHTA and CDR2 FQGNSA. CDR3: CASSLGVLSGEETQYF. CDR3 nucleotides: TGTGCCAGCAGCTTAGGCGTCCTTAGCGGGGAAGAGACCCAGTACTTC.

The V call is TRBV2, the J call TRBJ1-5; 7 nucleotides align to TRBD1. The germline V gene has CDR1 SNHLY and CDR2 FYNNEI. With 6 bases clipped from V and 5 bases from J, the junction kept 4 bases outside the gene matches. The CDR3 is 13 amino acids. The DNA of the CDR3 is TGTGCCAGCAGGCCCGGGACAGATCAGCCCCAGCATTTT. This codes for CASRPGTDQPQHF.

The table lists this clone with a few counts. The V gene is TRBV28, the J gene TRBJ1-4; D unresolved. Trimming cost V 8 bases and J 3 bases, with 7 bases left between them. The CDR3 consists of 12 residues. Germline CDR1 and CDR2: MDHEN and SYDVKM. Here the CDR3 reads CASDNPNEKLFF. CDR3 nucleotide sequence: TGTGCCAGCGACAACCCTAATGAAAAACTGTTTTTT.

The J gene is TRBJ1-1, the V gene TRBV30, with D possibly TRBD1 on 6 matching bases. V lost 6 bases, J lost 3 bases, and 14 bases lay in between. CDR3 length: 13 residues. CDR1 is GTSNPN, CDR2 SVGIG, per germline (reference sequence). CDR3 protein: CACSRGGDTEAFF. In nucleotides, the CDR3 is TGTGCCTGTTCCCGAGGGGGGGACACTGAAGCTTTCTTT.

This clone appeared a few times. The CDR3 nucleotides read TGTGCCAGCAGCCAGGGGGACAGCCCCTTTTCACCCCTCCACTTT. Its protein product is CASSQGDSPFSPLHF. The chain has TRBV4-2 and TRBJ1-6; 7 bases line up with TRBD1. The CDR3 is 15 residues long. Losses at the gene ends were 3 bases for V and 9 bases for J; bases not matched to a gene: 8. Germline CDR1 LGHNA, CDR2 YNFKEQ.

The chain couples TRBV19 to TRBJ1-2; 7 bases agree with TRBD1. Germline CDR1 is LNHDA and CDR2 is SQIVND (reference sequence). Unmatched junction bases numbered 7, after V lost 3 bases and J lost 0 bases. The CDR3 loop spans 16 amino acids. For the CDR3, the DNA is TGTGCCAGTAGTATCCTCCCGGGACAGCCTAACTATGGCTACACCTTC. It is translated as CASSILPGQPNYGYTF.

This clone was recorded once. The CDR3 spells CASSSSGGNGEQFF. CDR3 bases: TGTGCCAGCAGTTCTAGCGGGGGGAATGGTGAGCAGTTCTTC. The rearrangement uses TRBV2 and TRBJ2-1, with 11 positions matching TRBD2. In germline, CDR1 is SNHLY, CDR2 FYNNEI. Unmatched junction bases numbered 6, after V lost 5 bases and J lost 9 bases. This CDR3 comprises 14 residues.